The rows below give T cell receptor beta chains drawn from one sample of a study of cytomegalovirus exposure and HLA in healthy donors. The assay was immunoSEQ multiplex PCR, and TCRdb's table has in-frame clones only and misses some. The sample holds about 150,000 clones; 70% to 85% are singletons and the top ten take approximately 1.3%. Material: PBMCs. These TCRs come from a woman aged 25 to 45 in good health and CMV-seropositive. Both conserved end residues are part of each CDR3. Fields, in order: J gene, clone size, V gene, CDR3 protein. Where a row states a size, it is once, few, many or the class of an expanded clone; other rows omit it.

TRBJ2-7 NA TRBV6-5 CASSYGQAPTYEQYF
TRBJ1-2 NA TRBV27 CASSSLYHGYTF
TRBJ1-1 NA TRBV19 CASSFSGANTEAFF
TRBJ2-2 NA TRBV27 CASSSGFSGRVELFF
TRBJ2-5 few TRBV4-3 CASSQGNRGQIQETQYF
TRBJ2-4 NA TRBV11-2 CASSPSATKNIQYF
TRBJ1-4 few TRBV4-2 CASSQGIRDRDEKLFF
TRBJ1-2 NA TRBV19 CASSIRRDNYGYTF
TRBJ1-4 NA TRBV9 CASSVERTGDEKLFF
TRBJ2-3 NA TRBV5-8 CASSPSGVSTDTQYF
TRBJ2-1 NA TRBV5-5 CASTLGGSPPVQFF
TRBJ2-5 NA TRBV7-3 CASSLDGETQYF
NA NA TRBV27 CASIEFRGSGGEQYF
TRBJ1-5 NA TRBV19 CASSRQSSNQPQHF
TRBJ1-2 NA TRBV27 CASSRGGRNYGYTF
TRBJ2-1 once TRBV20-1 CSARWAEQFF
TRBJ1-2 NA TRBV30 CAWRSEAMGNYGYTF
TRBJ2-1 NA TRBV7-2 CASRVKSSYNEQFF
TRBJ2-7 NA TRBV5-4 CASSLSGGQADYEQYF
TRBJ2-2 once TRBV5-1 CASSLGSPNTGELFF
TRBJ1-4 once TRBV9 CASSGSITGVSNEKLFF
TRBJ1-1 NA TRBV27 CASSLDRLNTEAFF
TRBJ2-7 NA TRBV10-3 CFYSYEQYF
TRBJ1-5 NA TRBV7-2 CASTQGLGNQPQHF
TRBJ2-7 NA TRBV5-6 CASSLSGVEQYF
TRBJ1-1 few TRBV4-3 CASSQGPRGPEAFF
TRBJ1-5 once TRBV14 CASSLFPNQPQHF
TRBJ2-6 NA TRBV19 CASSSGIADLAGANVLTF